This T cell receptor (beta chain) stems from a study of CD8+CD57+ T cells in acquired aplastic anemia. Study background: Sorted CD4+ and CD8+ cell DNA averaged approximately 3 ug. Average CD4+ read depth in healthy donors was about 10.8 million reads.

This clonotype was seen a single time. The antigen is unknown. The study, taken as a whole, reports: Overlap between patients and controls comprised roughly 28 CD8+ CDR3 sequences. Significance was not reached for CD8+ Simpson's diversity between patients and controls.

Per the germline V gene, CDR1 is LNHNV and CDR2 is YYDKDF (reference sequence). V lost 8 bases, J lost 9 bases, and 4 bases stayed unmatched. The CDR3 sequence is 10 residues long. Genomic DNA, serving as template, underwent TCR beta VDJ and CDR3 profiling. TCRdb passed the reads through MiXCR, listing each CDR3 protein once. The data show 150,000 to 200,000 distinct CDR3 sequences, with 46% seen just once and 2.5% to 3.5% held by the top ten. The chain combines TRBV15 with TRBJ2-7, with 7 nucleotides matching TRBD2. This receptor was taken from a human donor in good health. Sequenced input: sorted CD4+, CD8+, or CD8+CD57+ T cells (not recorded which) from PBMCs. The CDR3 nucleotides are TGTGCCACCGGGGGGGAGCGGCAGTACTTC. It yields the protein CATGGERQYF.